Only one count was recorded for the clone carrying this TCR beta chain. The entry originates in a study of blood T cell repertoires in COVID-19. With 8 bases removed from V and 4 bases from J, the gap between germline ends came to 5 bases. CDR3 length: 10 amino acids. In the study's own analysis: From reference gene primer amplification, estimates of nucleated cell counts were derived. The repertoire was sequenced with immunoSEQ multiplex PCR; TCRdb's copy has only in-frame clones and lacks some. That table is the source of V, J and clone size, and D and trimming were worked out from the DNA. The sample has roughly 230,000 clones; just under 90% are singletons.

V and J are TRBV23-1 and TRBJ1-2; no reliable D call. TRBV23-1 qualifies as an ORF whose function is uncertain. Sequenced sample: PBMCs or T cells enriched from blood (not recorded which). The source of this sequence is a woman aged 25 to 39 with acute COVID-19. The CDR3 region is CASWPYGYTF. The CDR3 nucleotides read TGCGCCAGCTGGCCCTATGGCTACACCTTC.